The sequence of this T cell receptor (beta chain) was determined in a study of immune evolution from preneoplasia to lung adenocarcinoma. After pathologic assessment, macro-dissection selected premalignant or tumor cells for extraction. Repertoires were generated with immunoSEQ multiplex PCR, while TCRdb's copy carries only in-frame clones and drops some. The data hold roughly 7,000 clones, with 79% observed a single time. Germline V gene sequence: CDR1 LNHNV, CDR2 YYDKDF (reference sequence). The length of the CDR3 is 13 residues. Trimming pared 0 bases from V and 5 bases from J, leaving 8 bases between.

The TCR originated in a person between 35 and 49 years old with lung adenocarcinoma. V is TRBV15 and J is TRBJ2-7; no clear D gene. The sequenced sample consisted of FFPE invasive lung adenocarcinoma tissue. The CDR3 is CATSREWSHEQYF. DNA of the CDR3: TGTGCCACCAGCAGAGAGTGGAGCCACGAGCAGTACTTC.